What follows are 20 T cell receptor beta chains derived from one specimen sequenced in a study of T cell responses to AZD1222 COVID-19 vaccine. Here immunoSEQ multiplex PCR was the method, and the copy in TCRdb shows in-frame clones only, minus some. The sample includes about 150,000 clones, 90% to 95% of them seen just once. The material was peripheral blood, obtained on day 0 of AZD1222 vaccination. The receptors shown here come from an adult in good health.

The gene calls are TRBV3-1 (or the pseudogene TRBV3-2) and TRBJ1-1; no clear D. This CDR3 spans 14 amino acids. The germline V gene has CDR1 LGHDT and CDR2 YNNKEL (reference sequence). V was cut by 3 bases and J by 0 bases, with 8 bases left in between. This CDR3 is CASSHGQLNTEAFF. The CDR3 coding sequence is TGTGCCAGCAGCCACGGGCAGCTGAACACTGAAGCTTTCTTT.

This chain joins TRBV7-6 and TRBJ1-6; unclear D gene. The CDR3 consists of 16 residues. V lost 5 bases to trimming and J lost 0 bases, with 11 bases between them. Germline V gene lookup returns CDR1 SGHVS and CDR2 FNYEAQ. The CDR3 bases are TGTGCCAGCAGCCCTTTTATGAGCTCCTATAATTCACCCCTCCACTTT. Translating gives CASSPFMSSYNSPLHF.

The J gene is TRBJ1-2, the V gene TRBV5-4; TRBD1 aligns across 9 bases. Germline CDR1 is SGHNT and CDR2 is YYREEE (reference sequence). This CDR3 is built from 15 residues. Germline trimming cut 4 bases from V and 0 bases from J; bases unmatched to any gene: 4. The CDR3, as DNA: TGTGCCAGCAGCGATACAGGGGGCTCTAACTATGGCTACACCTTC. Encoded protein: CASSDTGGSNYGYTF.

V and J are TRBV28 and TRBJ1-1, with no clear D. Trimming stripped 8 bases from V and 4 bases from J, with 14 bases between. The CDR3 consists of 13 residues. Germline CDR1 is MDHEN and CDR2 is SYDVKM. CDR3 DNA: TGTGCCAGCTCTGTGGGGTCCGGCACTGAAGCTTTCTTT. Residues: CASSVGSGTEAFF.

CDR3 region: CASSIDRGRPNQPQHF. Here the CDR3 DNA reads TGTGCCAGTAGTATCGACAGGGGCCGACCCAATCAGCCCCAGCATTTT. The chain employs TRBV19 and TRBJ1-5; 8 positions agree with TRBD1. J lost 3 bases, V lost 3 bases, and 7 bases had no gene match. The CDR3 runs to 16 residues. Germline V lookup: CDR1 LNHDA, CDR2 SQIVND (reference sequence).

The J gene is TRBJ2-7, the V gene TRBV3-1 (or the pseudogene TRBV3-2); the D gene is possibly TRBD2 (6 bases). The CDR3 covers 16 residues. V shed 3 bases and J shed 3 bases, with 18 bases lying between them. Germline lookup yields CDR1 LGHDT and CDR2 YNNKEL (reference sequence). This CDR3 reads CASSHPGVAGSYEQYF. CDR3 nucleotides: TGTGCCAGCAGCCACCCCGGGGTTGCGGGGAGCTACGAGCAGTACTTC.

This sequence joins TRBV30 and TRBJ1-1, with D maybe TRBD1 (6 bases). The CDR3 is 14 amino acids. Trimming removed 2 bases from V and 0 bases from J, with 10 bases in between. CDR1 is GTSNPN, CDR2 SVGIG, per germline (reference sequence). The CDR3, as DNA: TGTGCCTGGAGTACAGGGAGGATGAACACTGAAGCTTTCTTT. Encoded protein: CAWSTGRMNTEAFF.

The V call is TRBV4-1, the J call TRBJ2-5, with TRBD2 matching 10 bases. This CDR3 has 16 amino acids. V gave up 4 bases and J gave up 7 bases; unmatched junction bases: 12. Germline lookup yields CDR1 MGHRA and CDR2 YSYEKL. CDR3 protein: CASSPVGSGGRGTQYF. The CDR3 DNA reads as TGCGCCAGCAGCCCCGTAGGTAGCGGGGGGAGGGGGACCCAGTACTTC.

The chain combines TRBV4-1 with TRBJ2-7, with a weak D call TRBD1 (5 bases). The V end was cut by 0 bases, the J end by 6 bases, with 15 bases between. The CDR3 sequence is 15 residues long. Germline assignment: CDR1 MGHRA and CDR2 YSYEKL. The CDR3 sequence is CASSQENSAGREQYF. The CDR3 region has the DNA TGCGCCAGCAGCCAAGAAAACTCGGCAGGGCGCGAGCAGTACTTC.

The chain couples TRBV5-1 to TRBJ1-2; 7 bases are a match to TRBD1. The CDR3 loop spans 14 amino acids. V shed 3 bases, J shed 6 bases, and the junction held 8 bases outside the gene matches. From germline, CDR1 is SGHRS and CDR2 YFSETQ. The CDR3 DNA is TGCGCCAGCAGCTCCTGGACAGGCGTGGATGGCTACACCTTC. Its protein product is CASSSWTGVDGYTF.

The table lists this clone with a count of one. The chain employs TRBV6-1 and TRBJ2-3; D possibly corresponds to TRBD1 (6 bases). The CDR3 sequence is 16 residues long. Germline-derived CDR1 and CDR2 are MNHNS and SASEGT. V lost 1 base to trimming and J lost 6 bases, with 17 bases between them. The CDR3 nucleotides are TGTGCCAGCAGTGAAGTTATGGGGGCCACCGTGGATACGCAGTATTTT. This gives the protein CASSEVMGATVDTQYF.

The chain couples TRBV11-3 to TRBJ2-7; TRBD2 might be the D (6 bases). Germline CDR1 and CDR2: SGHNT and YENEEA. V shed 5 bases and J shed 3 bases, with 14 bases lying between them. The CDR3 contains 14 residues. CDR3 in amino acids: CASSVGGGGYEQYF. Written as DNA, the CDR3 is TGTGCCAGCAGCGTGGGAGGTGGTGGCTACGAGCAGTACTTC. Filled out from reference TRBV11-3 and TRBJ2-7, the complete variable domain reads EAGVVQSPRYKIIEKKQPVAFWCNPISGHNTLYWYLQNLGQGPELLIRYENEEAVDDSQLPKDRFSAERLKGVDSTLKIQPAELGDSAVYLCASSVGGGGYEQYFGPGTRLTVT.

This chain links TRBV2 with TRBJ1-2, with no clear D. Trimming removed 8 bases at V and 5 bases at J, with 18 bases between. The CDR3 totals 14 residues. Germline V lookup: CDR1 SNHLY, CDR2 FYNNEI. The CDR3 DNA reads as TGTGCCAGCGACCCTGGATCGGTTTGGTATGGCTACACCTTC. As protein: CASDPGSVWYGYTF.

This clone is a singleton in its sample. The chain links TRBV30 to TRBJ1-3; 7 positions match TRBD1. The CDR3 is 15 amino acids. With 4 bases clipped from V and 3 bases from J, the junction kept 9 bases outside the gene matches. CDR1 GTSNPN and CDR2 SVGIG come from the germline V gene (reference sequence). The CDR3 DNA reads as TGTGCCTGGATGGCAGGGGGAATGGGTGGAAACACCATATATTTT. It codes for CAWMAGGMGGNTIYF.

The V gene is TRBV18, the J gene TRBJ2-7; no clear D. CDR1 and CDR2 from the germline V gene are KGHSH and LQKENI. Deletions cut 8 bases from V and 0 bases from J, with 14 bases between. This CDR3 has 14 residues. As DNA, the CDR3 is TGTGCCAGCCGTCCTGGGTGGAGCTCCTACGAGCAGTACTTC. This encodes CASRPGWSSYEQYF.

Of note for this clone: The junction and the germline gene differ at one end; a read error may be behind it. V is TRBV4-1 and J is TRBJ2-7, with 7 bases lining up with TRBD1. Germline V gene data show CDR1 as MGHRA and CDR2 as YSYEKL. CDR3 length: 13 residues. CDR3 DNA sequence: TGCGCCAGCAGCCAAGAGTTAGGGGGCCAGGGGAGCTTC. Protein product: CASSQELGGQGSF.

This chain joins TRBV7-3 and TRBJ2-6; D possibly matches TRBD1 or TRBD2 (6 bases each). The CDR3 is made up of 16 amino acids. Looked up from germline, CDR1 is SGHTA and CDR2 is FQGTGA. V dropped 0 bases and J dropped 4 bases, with 10 bases sitting between them. CDR3 DNA sequence: TGTGCCAGCAGCTTAACGTCGGGGGCCGGGGCCAACGTCCTGACTTTC. Protein product: CASSLTSGAGANVLTF.

This chain joins TRBV29-1 and TRBJ1-5; D is possibly TRBD1 (5 bases). The CDR3 extends over 12 amino acids. Looked up from germline, CDR1 is SQVTM and CDR2 is ANQGSEA. V was trimmed by 6 bases and J by 2 bases, leaving 8 bases between them. The CDR3: CSVGDGNQPQHF. DNA for the CDR3: TGCAGCGTCGGGGACGGCAATCAGCCCCAGCATTTT.

The rearrangement joins TRBV5-6 to TRBJ2-7, with D perhaps matching TRBD1 (6 bases). Germline assignment: CDR1 SGHDT and CDR2 YYEEEE. The V gene lost 4 bases and the J gene lost 4 bases, with 15 bases spanning the gap. The CDR3 loop spans 14 amino acids. The CDR3 reads CASSRQVAVYEQYF. In DNA form, the CDR3 reads TGTGCCAGCAGCCGACAGGTTGCGGTTTACGAGCAGTACTTC.

This clone was seen only once. This rearrangement joins TRBV5-4 to TRBJ1-1, with no clear D. The germline CDR1 and CDR2 sequences are SGHNT and YYREEE (reference sequence). This CDR3 comprises 13 residues. V shed 4 bases and J shed 1 base, with 8 bases lying between them. The CDR3 loop reads CASSPLGNTEAFF. CDR3 sequence (DNA): TGTGCCAGCAGCCCGCTGGGGAACACTGAAGCTTTCTTT.